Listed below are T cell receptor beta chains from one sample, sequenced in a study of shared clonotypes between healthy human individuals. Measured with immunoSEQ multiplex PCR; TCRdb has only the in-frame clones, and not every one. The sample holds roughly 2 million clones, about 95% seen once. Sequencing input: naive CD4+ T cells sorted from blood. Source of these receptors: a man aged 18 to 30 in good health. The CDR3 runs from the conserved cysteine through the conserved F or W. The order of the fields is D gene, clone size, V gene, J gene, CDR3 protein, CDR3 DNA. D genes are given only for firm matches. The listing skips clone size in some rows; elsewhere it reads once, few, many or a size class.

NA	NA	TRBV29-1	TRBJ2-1	CSVEFYEQFF	TGCAGCGTTGAATTCTATGAGCAGTTCTTC
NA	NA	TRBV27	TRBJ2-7	CASSPRPGLASYEQYF	TGTGCCAGCAGTCCCCGGCCGGGACTTGCCTCCTACGAGCAGTACTTC
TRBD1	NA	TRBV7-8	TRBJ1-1	CASSLGSSGTGTFRAFF	TGTGCCAGCAGCTTAGGTTCCTCCGGGACAGGGACTTTTCGGGCTTTCTTT
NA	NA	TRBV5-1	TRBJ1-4	CASSPEGRGNEKLFF	TGCGCCAGCAGCCCGGAGGGAAGAGGGAATGAAAAACTGTTTTTT
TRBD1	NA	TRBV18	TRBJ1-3	CASSPPTGVISGNTIYF	TGTGCCAGCTCACCTCCCACAGGGGTAATCTCTGGAAACACCATATATTTT
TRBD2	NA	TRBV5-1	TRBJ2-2	CASSPGGGVNTGELFF	TGCGCCAGCAGCCCCGGTGGGGGGGTGAACACCGGGGAGCTGTTTTTT
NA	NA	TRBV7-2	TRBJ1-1	CASSLSSFKENTEAFF	TGTGCCAGCAGCTTAAGCTCATTTAAAGAGAACACTGAAGCTTTCTTT
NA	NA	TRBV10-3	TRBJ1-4	CAIREGSQGEKLFF	TGTGCCATCAGGGAGGGGTCCCAGGGGGAAAAACTGTTTTTT
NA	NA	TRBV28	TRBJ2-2	CASRPPRRGSLTGELFF	TGTGCCAGCAGACCTCCGAGGAGGGGATCGTTAACCGGGGAGCTGTTTTTT
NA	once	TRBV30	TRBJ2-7	CAWSQRGTSSYEQYF	TGTGCCTGGAGTCAAAGAGGGACGAGCTCCTACGAGCAGTACTTC
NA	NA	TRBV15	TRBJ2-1	CATSRETVRIVNEQFF	TGTGCCACCAGCAGAGAGACAGTAAGGATAGTGAATGAGCAGTTCTTC
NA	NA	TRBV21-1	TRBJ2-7	CASTIPRGSSYEQYF	TGTGCCAGCACCATTCCCCGGGGTAGCTCCTACGAGCAGTACTTC
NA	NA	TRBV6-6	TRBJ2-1	CASRPWPGPYNEQFF	TGTGCCAGCAGACCTTGGCCAGGGCCATACAATGAGCAGTTCTTC
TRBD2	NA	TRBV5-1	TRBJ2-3	CASSLGLASDTQYF	TGCGCCAGCAGCTTGGGACTAGCGTCAGATACGCAGTATTTT
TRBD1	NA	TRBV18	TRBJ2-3	CASSPQGVTDTQYF	TGTGCCAGCTCACCCCAGGGGGTCACAGATACGCAGTATTTT
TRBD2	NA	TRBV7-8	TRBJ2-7	CASSLATSGSYQYF	TGTGCCAGCAGCTTAGCTACTAGCGGGAGTTACCAGTACTTC
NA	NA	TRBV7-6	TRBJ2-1	CASSLVGGQNEQFF	TGTGCCAGCAGCTTAGTTGGGGGGCAGAATGAGCAGTTCTTC
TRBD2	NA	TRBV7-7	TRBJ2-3	CASSKTSADTQYF	TGTGCTAGCAGCAAGACTAGCGCAGATACGCAGTATTTT
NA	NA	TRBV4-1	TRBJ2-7	CASSQDRAAGIYEQYF	TGCGCCAGCAGCCAAGATAGGGCGGCGGGAATCTACGAGCAGTACTTC
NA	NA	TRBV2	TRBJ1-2	CASSEAQRGYTF	TGTGCCAGCAGTGAAGCCCAAAGGGGCTACACCTTC
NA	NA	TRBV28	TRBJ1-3	CASSLWDLTGNTIYF	TGTGCCAGCAGTTTATGGGACTTAACTGGAAACACCATATATTTT
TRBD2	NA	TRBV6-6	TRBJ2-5	CASSAPQRGGETQYF	TGTGCCAGCAGTGCCCCTCAGCGGGGGGGGGAGACCCAGTACTTC
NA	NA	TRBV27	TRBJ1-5	CASSFTGYSNQPQHF	TGTGCCAGCAGTTTCACCGGGTATAGCAATCAGCCCCAGCATTTT
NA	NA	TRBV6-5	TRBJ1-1	CASREGGVNTEAFF	TGTGCCAGCAGAGAGGGTGGGGTGAACACTGAAGCTTTCTTT
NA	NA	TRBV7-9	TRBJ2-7	CASSSLSSGIGYEQYF	TGTGCCAGCAGCTCACTCTCCTCCGGTATTGGCTACGAGCAGTACTTC
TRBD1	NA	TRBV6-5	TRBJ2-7	CASSSGTGGPDYEQYF	TGTGCCAGCAGTTCCGGGACAGGGGGCCCCGACTACGAGCAGTACTTC
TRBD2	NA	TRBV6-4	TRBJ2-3	CASRTSGSGTDTQYF	TGTGCCAGCAGAACTAGCGGGAGCGGCACAGATACGCAGTATTTT
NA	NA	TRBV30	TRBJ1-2	CAWSAPPPAYGYTF	TGTGCCTGGAGTGCTCCCCCCCCTGCCTATGGCTACACCTTC
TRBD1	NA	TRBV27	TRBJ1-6	CASCRTGLRAVNSPLHF	TGTGCCAGCTGTAGGACAGGGTTAAGGGCAGTGAATTCACCCCTCCACTTT
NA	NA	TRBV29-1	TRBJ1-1	CSVEDARGANTEAFF	TGCAGCGTTGAAGATGCAAGGGGGGCGAACACTGAAGCTTTCTTT
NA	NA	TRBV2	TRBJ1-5	CASMGHGSHQPQHF	TGTGCCAGCATGGGGCACGGGTCGCATCAGCCCCAGCATTTT
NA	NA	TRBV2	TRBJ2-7	CASRDSLHEQYF	TGTGCCAGCAGGGACTCCCTCCACGAGCAGTACTTC
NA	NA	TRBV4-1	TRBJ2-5	CASSQSKGGPRDQETQYF	TGCGCCAGCAGCCAGTCAAAGGGGGGCCCACGAGACCAAGAGACCCAGTACTTC
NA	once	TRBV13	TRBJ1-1	CASSRGRENTEAFF	TGTGCCAGCAGCCGGGGGAGGGAGAACACTGAAGCTTTCTTT
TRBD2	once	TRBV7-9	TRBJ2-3	CASSFGVSGGSTDTQYF	TGTGCCAGCAGCTTTGGAGTCAGCGGGGGGAGCACAGATACGCAGTATTTT
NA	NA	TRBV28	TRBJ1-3	CASSPPVPFSGNTIYF	TGTGCCAGCAGTCCACCGGTACCATTCTCTGGAAACACCATATATTTT
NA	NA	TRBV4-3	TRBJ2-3	CASSFQQGDTQYF	TGCGCCAGCAGCTTCCAACAGGGTGATACGCAGTATTTT
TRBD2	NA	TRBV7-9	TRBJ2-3	CATGLALDTQYF	TGTGCCACCGGACTAGCTCTCGATACGCAGTATTTT
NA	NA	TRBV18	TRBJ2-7	CASSPPGQISYEQYF	TGTGCCAGCTCACCCCCTGGTCAGATTTCCTACGAGCAGTACTTC
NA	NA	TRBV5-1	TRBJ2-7	CASSRGWSDEQYF	TGCGCCAGCAGCAGGGGATGGAGCGACGAGCAGTACTTC
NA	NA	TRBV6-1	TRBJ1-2	CASRMDVSYGYTF	TGTGCCAGCAGAATGGACGTAAGCTATGGCTACACCTTC
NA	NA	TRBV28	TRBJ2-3	CASITSRAVSTDTQYF	TGTGCCAGCATCACTAGCAGGGCAGTTAGCACAGATACGCAGTATTTT